Listed here is a single T cell receptor (beta chain). What it binds is not known. The data stem from a study of identical twins. Study results and caveats: Low generation probability was overrepresented in out-of-frame alpha sequences shared by twins. Compared with models, monozygotic twins showed more out-of-frame TCR alpha sharing.

Every donor was a healthy Caucasian. Template switching introduced a universal primer site, and the cDNA bore unique molecular identifiers. TCRdb recomputed calls from the 5' RACE reads with MiXCR, one row per CDR3 protein. The repertoire holds 1.5 million to 2 million distinct CDR3 sequences, about 30% seen once, with roughly 0.3% in the top ten. Sequences were obtained from cord blood. The source is a newborn girl in good health.

The CDR3 spells CASSLSLAGGSYGQYF. The CDR3, as DNA: TGTGCCAGCAGTTTATCGCTAGCGGGGGGCTCCTACGGGCAGTACTTC. The chain uses TRBV27 and TRBJ2-4, with 11 bases matching TRBD2. The CDR3 is made up of 16 amino acids. The V gene end was trimmed by 0 bases and the J gene end by 13 bases; junction bases not matched to a gene: 11. In germline, CDR1 is MNHEY, CDR2 SMNVEV (reference sequence).